This T cell receptor (beta chain) came from a study of a mutant IDH1 vaccine in newly diagnosed glioma. In the study overall: The first vaccination came 4-6 weeks after radiotherapy alone, or with temozolomide cycles.

This clone was seen a handful of times. The antigen is undetermined. The V gene end was trimmed by 5 bases and the J gene end by 4 bases; junction bases not matched to a gene: 9. The CDR3 spans 16 residues. Germline CDR1 is ENHRY and CDR2 is SYGVKD. TCRdb's copy holds only in-frame clones and misses some; the assay was immunoSEQ multiplex PCR. Of about 30,000 clones listed, about 80% are singletons. The time point: week 35, safety follow-up. Doses comprised 300 ug of mutant IDH1 20-mer peptide each, plus topical imiquimod. The specimen was PBMCs, collected from a glioma patient whose treatment included an IDH1 peptide vaccine. V is TRBV10-3 and J is TRBJ1-5; 9 positions agree with TRBD1. The TCR was taken from a woman in her forties with glioma. CDR3 sequence: CAISRDGTGHNQPQHF. DNA of the CDR3: TGTGCCATCAGTAGAGATGGGACAGGGCATAATCAGCCCCAGCATTTT.